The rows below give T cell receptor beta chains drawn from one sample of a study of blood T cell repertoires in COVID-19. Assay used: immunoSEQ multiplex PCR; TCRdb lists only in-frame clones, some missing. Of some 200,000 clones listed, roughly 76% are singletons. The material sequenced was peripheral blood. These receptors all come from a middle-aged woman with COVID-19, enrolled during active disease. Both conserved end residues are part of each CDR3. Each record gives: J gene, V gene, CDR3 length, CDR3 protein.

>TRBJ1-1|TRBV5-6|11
CASSLGREAFF
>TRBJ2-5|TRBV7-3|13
CASSPTGGETQYF
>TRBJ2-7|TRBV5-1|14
CASSSGTGMDEQYF
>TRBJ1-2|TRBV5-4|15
CASSARTLLGGGYTF
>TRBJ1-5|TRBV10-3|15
CAISQDRFSNQPQHF
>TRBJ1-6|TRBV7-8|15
CASSSNMGQHSPLHF
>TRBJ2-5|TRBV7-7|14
CASSTGQGGETQYF
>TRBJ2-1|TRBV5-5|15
CASSLERNARHEQFF
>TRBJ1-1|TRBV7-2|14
CASSFRGLKTEAFF
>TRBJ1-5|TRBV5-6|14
CASSFGGTHQPQHF
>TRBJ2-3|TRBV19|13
CATTSGGSDTQYF
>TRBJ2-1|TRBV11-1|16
CASSFGFSSSYNEQFF
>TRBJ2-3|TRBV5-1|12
CASSLTGNTQYF
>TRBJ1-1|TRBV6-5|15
CASSRPGGWFTEAFF
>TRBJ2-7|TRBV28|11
CASSQNYEQYF
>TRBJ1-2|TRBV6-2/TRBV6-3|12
CASSSDWYGYTF
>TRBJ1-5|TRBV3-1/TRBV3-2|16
CASSHLHGRINQPQHF
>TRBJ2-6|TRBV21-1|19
CASSVNRGECCSGANVLTF
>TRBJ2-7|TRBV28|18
CASSPDPDEGQISYEQYF
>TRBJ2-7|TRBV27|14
CASSSQDRGNEQYF
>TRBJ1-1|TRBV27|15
CASSSHQTGRPEAFF
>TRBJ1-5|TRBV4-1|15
CASSQDGGSNQPQHF
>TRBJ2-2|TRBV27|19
CASSLSGTSGSKGTGELFF
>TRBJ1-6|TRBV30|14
CAWSESPVISPLHF
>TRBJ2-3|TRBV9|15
CASSTWSRGANTQYF
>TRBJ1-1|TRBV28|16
CASTSGQGVMNTEAFF
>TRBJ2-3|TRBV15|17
CATSRGVSGGGTDTQYF
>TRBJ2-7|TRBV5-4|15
CASSSYSGPFYEQYF
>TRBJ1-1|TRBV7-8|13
CASSLGQNTEAFF
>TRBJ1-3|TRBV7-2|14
CASTKDSTRNTIYF
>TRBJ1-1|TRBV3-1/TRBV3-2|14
CASSHGGLNTEAFF